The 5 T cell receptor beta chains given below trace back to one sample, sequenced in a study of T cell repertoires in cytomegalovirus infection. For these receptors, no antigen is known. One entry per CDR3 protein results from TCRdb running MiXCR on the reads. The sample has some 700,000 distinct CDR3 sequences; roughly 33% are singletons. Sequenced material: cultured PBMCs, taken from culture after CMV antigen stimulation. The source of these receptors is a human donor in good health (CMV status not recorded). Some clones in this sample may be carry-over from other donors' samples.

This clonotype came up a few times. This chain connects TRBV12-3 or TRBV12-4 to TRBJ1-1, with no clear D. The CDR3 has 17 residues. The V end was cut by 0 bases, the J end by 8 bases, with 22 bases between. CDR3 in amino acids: CASSLALEDTRRREAFF. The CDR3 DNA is TGTGCCAGCAGTTTAGCGCTTGAGGATACAAGACGGAGGGAAGCTTTCTTT.

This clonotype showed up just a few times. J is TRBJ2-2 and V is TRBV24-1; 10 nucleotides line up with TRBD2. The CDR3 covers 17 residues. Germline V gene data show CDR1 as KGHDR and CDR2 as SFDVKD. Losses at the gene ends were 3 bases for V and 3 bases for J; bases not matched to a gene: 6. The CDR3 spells CATSDPIAGGYTGELFF. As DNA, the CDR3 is TGTGCCACCAGTGATCCGATAGCGGGGGGCTACACCGGGGAGCTGTTTTTT.

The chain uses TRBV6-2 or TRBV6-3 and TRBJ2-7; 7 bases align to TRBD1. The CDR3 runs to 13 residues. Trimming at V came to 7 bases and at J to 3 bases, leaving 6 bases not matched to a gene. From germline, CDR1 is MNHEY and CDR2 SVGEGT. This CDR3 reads CASTTGTVYEQYF. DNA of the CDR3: TGTGCCAGCACGACCGGGACAGTCTACGAGCAGTACTTC.

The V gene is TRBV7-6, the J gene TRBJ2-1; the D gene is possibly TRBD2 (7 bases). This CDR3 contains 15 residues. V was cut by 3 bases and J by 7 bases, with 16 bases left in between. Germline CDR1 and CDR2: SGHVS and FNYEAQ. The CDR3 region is CASSFWGGTSNEQFF. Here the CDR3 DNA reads TGTGCCAGCAGCTTTTGGGGGGGGACATCAAATGAGCAGTTCTTC.

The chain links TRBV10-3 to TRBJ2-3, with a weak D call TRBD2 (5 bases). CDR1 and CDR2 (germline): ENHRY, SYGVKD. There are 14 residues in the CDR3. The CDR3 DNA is TGTGCTACTAAAAGGGAGCCCTCCACAGATACGCAGTATTTT. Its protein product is CATKREPSTDTQYF.